A selection of T cell receptor beta chains follows, all from one sample in a study of OX40 agonist ivuxolimab in advanced cancers. The method was immunoSEQ multiplex PCR; TCRdb's version includes in-frame clones alone and lacks a portion of them. The data contain approximately 77,000 clones, about 90% of them singletons. This specimen consisted of CD4+ or CD8+ T cells sorted from blood, obtained in a trial of the OX40 agonist ivuxolimab. These receptors all come from an adult with an advanced solid tumor such as melanoma, head and neck, liver or kidney cancer. Each CDR3 is given with its conserved first and last residue. Fields, in order: D gene, clone size, J gene, V gene, CDR3 DNA, CDR3 protein. The D gene is left open where the match is weak. Size tells how often a clone was seen (once, few, many) or the class of an expanded clone, and some rows leave it out.

>.|.|TRBJ1-3|TRBV5-1
TGCGCCAGCAGCTTGGAGGGGGGACTGTATCAGGGGCCTGGAAACACCATATATTTT
CASSLEGGLYQGPGNTIYF
>.|.|TRBJ2-1|TRBV19
TGTGCCAGTAGTATTGCTAGGGGATACAATGAGCAGTTCTTC
CASSIARGYNEQFF
>.|.|TRBJ2-7|TRBV4-1
TGCGCCAGCAGCCAAGGCGCGGGCGACGAGCAGTACTTC
CASSQGAGDEQYF
>.|few|TRBJ2-1|TRBV20-1
TGCAGTGCTGAGTGGTCTCCTGAGCAGTTCTTC
CSAEWSPEQFF
>TRBD2|.|TRBJ2-3|TRBV2
TGTGCCAGCAGTGAAGAGGCCGGGAGGGGGTCGGGCACAGATACGCAGTATTTT
CASSEEAGRGSGTDTQYF
>.|.|TRBJ2-5|TRBV7-2
TGTGCCAGCAGCTTAGACGCAGCCTCACTGGACGGCCAAGAGACCCAGTACTTC
CASSLDAASLDGQETQYF
>.|.|TRBJ2-4|TRBV28
TGTGCCAGCAGTTCCGGAGGAGGGATCGGAAACATTCAGTACTTC
CASSSGGGIGNIQYF
>TRBD2|.|TRBJ2-1|TRBV4-3
TGCGCCAGCAGCCAAGGGGTCGCGGGAGGGATGCAGCAGTTCTTC
CASSQGVAGGMQQFF
>.|few|TRBJ1-5|TRBV6-6
TGTGCCAGCAGTTTAGGAGATCAGCCCCAGCATTTT
CASSLGDQPQHF
>.|.|TRBJ1-6|TRBV28
TGTGCCAGCAGCAGGGGTATGAGAGATTCACCCCTCCACTTT
CASSRGMRDSPLHF
>TRBD2|.|TRBJ2-5|TRBV28
TGTGCCAGCAGTGCCCTATCTAGCGGGCTAGAGACCCAGTACTTC
CASSALSSGLETQYF
>TRBD1|.|TRBJ2-1|TRBV7-9
TGTGCCAGCAGCTCCGCCGGGACAGGGAGATACAATGAGCAGTTCTTC
CASSSAGTGRYNEQFF
>.|.|TRBJ2-7|TRBV28
TGTGCCAGCAGTTTCGGCAGGTTAAACTCCTACGAGCAGTACTTC
CASSFGRLNSYEQYF
>.|.|TRBJ2-2|TRBV27
TGTGCCAGCAGTAACCTACCGGGACATTTCCCCGGGGAGCTGTTTTTT
CASSNLPGHFPGELFF
>TRBD1|.|TRBJ2-7|TRBV30
TGTGCCTGGAAGGCCGGGACAGGGGACTACGAGCAGTACTTC
CAWKAGTGDYEQYF
>TRBD1|.|TRBJ1-1|TRBV4-2
TGTGCCAGCAGCCAAGAGGGACAGGGTGGCACTGAAGCTTTCTTT
CASSQEGQGGTEAFF